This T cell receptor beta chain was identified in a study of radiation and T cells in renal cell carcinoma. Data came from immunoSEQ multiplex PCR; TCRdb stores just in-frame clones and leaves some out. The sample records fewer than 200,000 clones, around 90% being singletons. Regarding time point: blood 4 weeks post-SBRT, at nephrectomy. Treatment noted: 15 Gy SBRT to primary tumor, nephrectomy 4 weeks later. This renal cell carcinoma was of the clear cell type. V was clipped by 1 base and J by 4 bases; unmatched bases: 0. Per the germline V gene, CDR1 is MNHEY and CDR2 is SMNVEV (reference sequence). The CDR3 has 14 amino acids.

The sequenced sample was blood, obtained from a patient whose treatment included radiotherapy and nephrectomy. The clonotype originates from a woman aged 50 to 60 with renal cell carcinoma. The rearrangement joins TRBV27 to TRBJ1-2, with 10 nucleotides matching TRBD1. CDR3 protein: CASSLWDRGYGYTF. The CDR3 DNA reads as TGTGCCAGCAGTTTATGGGACAGGGGCTATGGCTACACCTTC.